This TCR beta chain was observed in a study of blood T cell repertoires in COVID-19. Study-wide context: Specimens from acute and convalescent COVID-19 originated in the United States, Italy and Spain. Sample material is recorded as cDNA or gDNA derived from T cells, B-cell-depleted T cells, or PBMCs.

In the authors' methods: Amplification of reference gene primers provided the estimated nucleated cell counts. TCRdb's table, derived via immunoSEQ multiplex PCR, lists solely in-frame clones and lacks some. The V and J calls and the clone size are those of that table, but D and trimming were determined from the DNA. The repertoire includes over 75,000 clones, roughly 90% of them detected once, and about 3% sits in the top ten. The material sequenced was peripheral blood. This TCR came from a woman over 75 with acute or convalescent COVID-19.

Here the CDR3 reads CASSYSERVNTEAFF. The CDR3 region has the DNA TGTGCCAGCAGTTACTCGGAGCGTGTAAACACTGAAGCTTTCTTT. V is TRBV6-2 or TRBV6-3 and J is TRBJ1-1, with D hard to call. The CDR3 has 15 amino acids. CDR1 and CDR2 (germline): MNHEY, SVGEGT. Trimming pared 0 bases from V and 2 bases from J, leaving 10 bases between.